The 15 T cell receptor beta chains reported below all come from one sample, sequenced in a study of vaccination and CD4 T cells after COVID-19. The Oncomine TCR Beta short-read assay was what sequenced the DNA obtained from cultured CD4+ T cells. TCRdb reprocessed the PCR reads via MiXCR and lists one record per CDR3 protein. The sample contains under 15,000 distinct CDR3 sequences, 55% to 75% of which appear only once. Specified treatment: approximately nine-day PBMC culture with coronavirus spike peptide pools or control peptides (ViraFEST assay). No antigens are known for them. The source material was CD4+ T cells from blood, cultured in vitro, sampled before SARS-CoV-2 vaccination. The receptors here all came from a human donor who had recovered from COVID-19.

The rearrangement links TRBV19 to TRBJ2-3; TRBD1 matches 9 bases. Germline values: CDR1 LNHDA, CDR2 SQIVND (reference sequence). The CDR3 is made up of 14 amino acids. Unmatched junction bases numbered 6, after V lost 5 bases and J lost 6 bases. The CDR3 region is CASSVDRGQDTQYF. As DNA, the CDR3 is TGTGCCAGTAGTGTGGACAGGGGTCAGGATACGCAGTATTTT.

The gene calls are TRBV7-6 and TRBJ1-6; D ambiguous. The germline CDR1 and CDR2 sequences are SGHVS and FNYEAQ. CDR3 length: 14 amino acids. The V end was cut by 3 bases, the J end by 8 bases, with 11 bases between. The chain's CDR3 is CASSFGDPDSPLHF. CDR3 DNA sequence: TGTGCCAGCAGCTTCGGGGATCCCGATTCACCCCTCCACTTT.

This rearrangement joins TRBV6-4 to TRBJ2-1; 7 bases are a match to TRBD2. The V and J ends lost 0 bases and 1 base, in that order; junction bases with no gene match: 15. Per germline, CDR1 MRHNA and CDR2 SNTAGT. The CDR3 sequence is 20 residues long. CDR3 region: CASSDSYRLAAGSSYNEQFF. The CDR3 DNA reads TGTGCCAGCAGTGACTCCTATAGGCTAGCGGCCGGAAGTTCCTACAATGAGCAGTTCTTC.

In nucleotides, the CDR3 is TGTGCCAGTAGTATTCTCGACAGGCATGTGCTCTATGGCTACACCTTC. It codes for CASSILDRHVLYGYTF. This rearrangement joins TRBV19 to TRBJ1-2; possible D gene TRBD1, 6 bases. CDR3 size: 16 residues. Deletions cut 3 bases from V and 4 bases from J, with 18 bases between. Germline values: CDR1 LNHDA, CDR2 SQIVND (reference sequence).

V and J are TRBV24-1 and TRBJ2-7; 9 positions match TRBD1. This CDR3 has 13 residues. Germline V gene data show CDR1 as KGHDR and CDR2 as SFDVKD. V lost 9 bases to trimming and J lost 6 bases; unmatched junction nucleotides: 8. CDR3 protein: CATGGQGTSEQYF. The CDR3, as DNA: TGTGCCACCGGTGGACAGGGGACCTCCGAGCAGTACTTC.

This clonotype was counted a single time. The CDR3 coding sequence is TGTGCCAGCAGCTTATCCGTCTCTGGGGCCAACGTCCTGACTTTC. Translation: CASSLSVSGANVLTF. The chain carries TRBV7-9 and TRBJ2-6; D unresolved. V lost 2 bases and J lost 0, with 5 bases in between. This CDR3 comprises 15 residues. Germline CDR1 reads SEHNR; CDR2 reads FQNEAQ (reference sequence).

The chain uses TRBV20-1 and TRBJ1-2; possible D gene TRBD1, 5 bases. This CDR3 is built from 15 residues. V was pared by 6 bases and J by 0 bases, with 17 bases between. Germline assignment: CDR1 DFQATT and CDR2 SNEGSKA (reference sequence). In DNA form, the CDR3 reads TGCAGTGCCCCGGGACGTCAGTCAGCTAACTATGGCTACACCTTC. This encodes CSAPGRQSANYGYTF.

In its sample, this clonotype was seen a few times. J is TRBJ2-1 and V is TRBV21-1; the table names TRBD2, a call not compared with the DNA. TRBV21-1 corresponds to a pseudogene. The length of the CDR3 is 19 residues. CDR3 nucleotides: TGTGCCAGCACTTCTCCGGGACTAGCGGGATATTCGAACTACAATGAGCAGTTCTTC. It translates to CASTSPGLAGYSNYNEQFF.

In its sample, this clonotype was seen a few times. The chain recombines TRBV27 with TRBJ1-6; perhaps TRBD1 as D (6 bases). The CDR3 totals 17 residues. Germline V gene sequence: CDR1 MNHEY, CDR2 SMNVEV (reference sequence). The V and J ends lost 6 bases and 3 bases respectively, with 18 bases between them. CDR3 coding DNA: TGTGCCAGCAGCTCCGGAACTCGAGGGGGCTATAATTCACCCCTCCACTTT. This gives the protein CASSSGTRGGYNSPLHF.

This clonotype came up a few times. This sequence joins TRBV6-1 and TRBJ2-7; tentatively, D is TRBD1 (5 bases). CDR1 MNHNS and CDR2 SASEGT come from the germline V gene. There are 16 residues in the CDR3. Trimming cost V 6 bases and J 0 bases, with 18 bases left between them. CDR3 protein: CASSPSFRASSYEQYF. The CDR3 DNA follows: TGTGCCAGCAGCCCCTCATTCAGGGCGAGCTCCTACGAGCAGTACTTC.

The rearrangement joins TRBV20-1 to TRBJ1-1; no reliable D call. V was shortened by 1 base and J by 6 bases, with 12 bases between the two germline ends. This CDR3 region has 13 residues. Looked up from germline, CDR1 is DFQATT and CDR2 is SNEGSKA (reference sequence). CDR3: CSARGPPPPEAFF. The DNA of the CDR3 is TGCAGTGCTAGAGGCCCCCCCCCGCCTGAAGCTTTCTTT.

The chain recombines TRBV11-3 with TRBJ2-3; D possibly uses TRBD1 or TRBD2 (5 bases each). With 2 bases removed from V and 6 bases from J, the gap between germline ends came to 15 bases. This CDR3 is 15 amino acids long. CDR1 is SGHNT and CDR2 is YENEEA in the germline V gene. The CDR3 region has the DNA TGTGCCAGCAGCTTATTGTCAGGGCGAGGGGATACGCAGTATTTT. The encoded protein is CASSLLSGRGDTQYF. The complete variable domain, with remaining parts taken from reference TRBV11-3 and TRBJ2-3, reads EAGVVQSPRYKIIEKKQPVAFWCNPISGHNTLYWYLQNLGQGPELLIRYENEEAVDDSQLPKDRFSAERLKGVDSTLKIQPAELGDSAVYLCASSLLSGRGDTQYFGPGTRLTVL.

The chain joins TRBV6-1 to TRBJ1-5, with 8 bases that match TRBD1. The CDR3 contains 15 residues. CDR1 and CDR2 from the germline V gene are MNHNS and SASEGT. The trim removed 7 bases at V and 1 base at J, leaving 6 bases unmatched. The CDR3 DNA is TGTGCCAGCACCTACAGGGGGGGGAGCAATCAGCCCCAGCATTTT. This codes for CASTYRGGSNQPQHF.

The CDR3 sequence is CASIRGQGETQYF. In nucleotides, the CDR3 is TGTGCCAGCATCCGTGGACAGGGGGAGACCCAGTACTTC. The chain combines TRBV2 with TRBJ2-5, with 9 bases identical to TRBD1. Germline CDR1 reads SNHLY; CDR2 reads FYNNEI. The CDR3 totals 13 residues. The V gene end was trimmed by 7 bases and the J gene end by 5 bases; junction bases not matched to a gene: 5.

The chain combines TRBV6-1 with TRBJ1-1, with unresolved D. The CDR3 loop spans 15 amino acids. Germline-derived CDR1 and CDR2 are MNHNS and SASEGT. V lost 4 bases and J 2 bases, leaving 14 bases between the germline ends. The CDR3 DNA sequence: TGTGCCAGCAGTGTACCGGGGTTACACAACACTGAAGCTTTCTTT. Translating gives CASSVPGLHNTEAFF.